The source of this T cell receptor (beta chain) is a study of T cell responses to AZD1222 COVID-19 vaccine. The CDR3 sequence is 13 residues long. Trimming took 4 bases from V and 5 from J, leaving 9 bases between them. Germline V gives CDR1 SGDLS, CDR2 YYNGEE. Overall study results and limits: Without day 14 samples, only post-peak T cell repertoires were studied.

This clone was counted once. Antigen specificity is unknown. Clones were sequenced by immunoSEQ multiplex PCR, and TCRdb holds only the in-frame ones, with some missing. The repertoire has about 85,000 clones, roughly nine tenths of them found once; the top ten carry approximately 7%. The receptor's source is an adult in good health. The source material was peripheral blood, sampled on day 0 of AZD1222 vaccination. The chain joins TRBV9 to TRBJ2-2; D gene uncertain. The CDR3 nucleotides read TGTGCCAGCAGCACCTGGTTAACCGGGGAGCTGTTTTTT. It translates to CASSTWLTGELFF. The complete variable domain, with remaining parts taken from reference TRBV9 and TRBJ2-2, reads DSGVTQTPKHLITATGQRVTLRCSPRSGDLSVYWYQQSLDQGLQFLIQYYNGEERAKGNILERFSAQQFPDLHSELNLSSLELGDSALYFCASSTWLTGELFFGEGSRLTVL.